Each of the 27 T cell receptor beta chains below was sequenced from the same sample in a study of Ad26.COV2.S vaccination and SARS-CoV-2 variants. Treatment here: some 20 received Ad26.COV2.S at low or high dose, single or two shots; five or six received placebo; per-sample allocation not given. After the first vaccine or placebo injection, samples were drawn on day 63. The table came from immunoSEQ multiplex PCR; TCRdb's copy has only in-frame clones and leaves some out. The table lists approximately 350,000 clones, 83% of them singletons. Sequences were derived from peripheral blood, sampled in a trial of Ad26.COV2.S vaccine versus placebo. These receptors originate from a person between 18 and 65 years old who received the Ad26.COV2.S COVID-19 vaccine or a placebo.

The chain couples TRBV18 to TRBJ1-6, with TRBD1 matching 10 bases. CDR3 length: 16 amino acids. After removal of 5 bases from V and 2 bases from J, the junction contained 3 bases not matched to a gene. Germline CDR1 reads KGHSH; CDR2 reads LQKENI. CDR3 sequence reads: CASSSGQGTYNSPLHF. The CDR3 nucleotides read TGTGCCAGCTCATCGGGACAGGGGACCTATAATTCACCCCTCCACTTT.

The rearrangement joins TRBV11-3 to TRBJ1-2; D gene uncertain. V lost 0 bases and J 4 bases, leaving 15 bases between the germline ends. The CDR3 totals 16 residues. Germline loops: CDR1 SGHNT, CDR2 YENEEA. Here the CDR3 DNA reads TGTGCCAGCAGCTTAGAGGGGAGGGAAGGAAGCTATGGCTACACCTTC. Encoded protein: CASSLEGREGSYGYTF.

The genes are TRBV27 and TRBJ1-5; no definite D call. V lost 6 bases and J 3 bases, leaving 9 bases between the germline ends. This CDR3 has 13 amino acids. Germline CDR1 and CDR2: MNHEY and SMNVEV (reference sequence). CDR3: CASSTAPNQPQHF. As DNA, the CDR3 is TGTGCCAGCAGCACAGCCCCCAATCAGCCCCAGCATTTT.

This chain links TRBV24-1 with TRBJ2-3; no firm D call. The CDR3 sequence is 12 residues long. Looked up from germline, CDR1 is KGHDR and CDR2 is SFDVKD. Trimming stripped 7 bases from V and 6 bases from J, with 10 bases between. The DNA for the CDR3 is TGTGCCACCAGCGTTGGCCCGGATACGCAGTATTTT. Translating it yields CATSVGPDTQYF.

V is TRBV5-1 and J is TRBJ2-5; a possible D gene is TRBD1 (5 bases). The CDR3 is 13 residues long. V was shortened by 0 bases and J by 2 bases, with 5 bases between the two germline ends. Germline V gene sequence: CDR1 SGHRS, CDR2 YFSETQ. CDR3 sequence: CASSLEGQETQYF. CDR3 coding DNA: TGCGCCAGCAGCTTGGAGGGGCAAGAGACCCAGTACTTC.

The chain employs TRBV7-9 and TRBJ1-5; 8 bases are a match to TRBD1. Germline V CDR1 and CDR2: SEHNR, FQNEAQ (reference sequence). CDR3 length: 15 residues. J gave up 1 base and V 8 bases, and 7 bases lay outside the gene matches. CDR3 protein: CASAQGAGSNQPQHF. CDR3 bases: TGTGCCAGCGCCCAGGGGGCAGGGAGCAATCAGCCCCAGCATTTT. Full variable domain (outside the CDR3, taken from reference TRBV7-9 and TRBJ1-5): DTGVSQNPRHKITKRGQNVTFRCDPISEHNRLYWYRQTLGQGPEFLTYFQNEAQLEKSRLLSDRFSAERPKGSFSTLEIQRTEQGDSAMYLCASAQGAGSNQPQHFGDGTRLSIL.

The chain employs TRBV7-3 and TRBJ2-7; D ambiguous. Germline V lookup: CDR1 SGHTA, CDR2 FQGTGA. CDR3 length equals 12 residues. V lost 7 bases and J lost 2, with 9 bases in between. The CDR3 coding sequence is TGTGCCAGCACATATCCGCCCTACGAGCAGTACTTC. Translation: CASTYPPYEQYF. The whole variable domain, remainder taken from reference TRBV7-3 and TRBJ2-7, is GAGVSQTPSNKVTEKGKYVELRCDPISGHTALYWYRQSLGQGPEFLIYFQGTGAADDSGLPNDRFFAVRPEGSVSTLKIQRTERGDSAVYLCASTYPPYEQYFGPGTRLTVT.

The CDR3 DNA reads TGTGCCAGTAGTAGCGGGACAGGCAGGGTGGATGAGCAGTTCTTC. It is translated as CASSSGTGRVDEQFF. The chain carries TRBV19 and TRBJ2-1, with 8 bases fitting TRBD1. The V segment lost 4 bases and the J segment 8 bases; nucleotides outside the gene matches: 10. The CDR3 length is 15 residues. From germline, CDR1 is LNHDA and CDR2 SQIVND (reference sequence).

The gene calls are TRBV10-2 and TRBJ2-7, with D uncertain. This CDR3 comprises 15 residues. Germline V gene data show CDR1 as WSHSY and CDR2 as SAAADI. The V end was cut by 4 bases, the J end by 3 bases, with 16 bases between. The CDR3 bases are TGCGCCAGCAGTGTGACGGGCAGAAGCTTCTACGAGCAGTACTTC. Its protein is CASSVTGRSFYEQYF.

The gene calls are TRBV9 and TRBJ2-6, with a possible D match to TRBD2 (7 bases). CDR3 length equals 18 residues. The V end lost 4 bases, the J end lost 0 bases, and 17 bases lay between the germline ends. Germline CDR1 and CDR2: SGDLS and YYNGEE. The CDR3 loop is CASSSRGGRGSGANVLTF. CDR3 DNA sequence: TGTGCCAGCAGCTCTAGGGGGGGGCGTGGCTCTGGGGCCAACGTCCTGACTTTC.

The chain links TRBV2 to TRBJ2-3; 7 nucleotides align to TRBD1. Trimming took 5 bases from V and 1 from J; bases not matched to a gene: 6. The CDR3 runs 15 residues. The germline gives CDR1 SNHLY, CDR2 FYNNEI. CDR3 in DNA: TGTGCCAGCAGTTCTCGGCAGGGGGGCACAGATACGCAGTATTTT. It translates to CASSSRQGGTDTQYF.

This clone was observed a few times. The gene calls are TRBV19 and TRBJ2-7; D is ambiguous. Germline-derived CDR1 and CDR2 are LNHDA and SQIVND (reference sequence). V dropped 3 bases and J dropped 1 base, with 4 bases sitting between them. The CDR3 totals 12 residues. The CDR3 coding sequence is TGTGCCAGTAGTATGGATTCCTACGAGCAGTACTTC. Translated, it gives CASSMDSYEQYF.

This clone came up a few times. The chain couples TRBV10-3 to TRBJ1-1, with D unresolved. Trimming removed 2 bases from V and 3 bases from J, with 7 bases in between. The CDR3 is made up of 13 amino acids. Per the germline V gene, CDR1 is ENHRY and CDR2 is SYGVKD. CDR3 sequence reads: CAISEREDTEAFF. The CDR3 coding sequence is TGTGCCATCAGTGAGCGGGAGGACACTGAAGCTTTCTTT.

Remarks on this clone: A much larger clone differs by one base, so this may be a read error. Other DNA sequences in the same sample also yield this CDR3. The chain is built from TRBV6-6 and TRBJ2-7; no definite D call. CDR3 length equals 11 residues. V lost 4 bases to trimming and J lost 3 bases, with 4 bases between them. Germline assignment: CDR1 MNHNY and CDR2 SVGAGI (reference sequence). The CDR3 sequence is CASSSYYEQYF. CDR3 sequence (DNA): TGTGCCAGCAGTTCGTACTACGAGCAGTACTTC.

The chain employs TRBV4-2 and TRBJ1-1; D remains ambiguous. The CDR3 contains 15 residues. V lost 1 base and J lost 4, with 13 bases in between. Per germline, CDR1 LGHNA and CDR2 YNFKEQ. The CDR3 reads CASSQALALGTEAFF. The CDR3 nucleotides are TGTGCCAGCAGCCAAGCCTTAGCCCTAGGCACTGAAGCTTTCTTT.

The chain links TRBV7-9 to TRBJ2-1; 10 nucleotides match TRBD1. The CDR3 contains 18 residues. V gave up 2 bases and J gave up 3 bases; unmatched junction bases: 10. Germline-derived CDR1 and CDR2 are SEHNR and FQNEAQ (reference sequence). The CDR3: CASSLIGARTGGYNEQFF. CDR3 sequence (DNA): TGTGCCAGCAGCTTAATCGGGGCGAGGACAGGGGGCTACAATGAGCAGTTCTTC.

The rearrangement links TRBV5-1 to TRBJ2-5; D might be TRBD2 (6 bases). Between the trimmed V and J ends, which lost 3 bases and 3 bases, there was a span of 15 bases. Germline CDR1 and CDR2: SGHRS and YFSETQ. This CDR3 region has 15 residues. CDR3: CASSWAPRREETQYF. CDR3 in DNA: TGCGCCAGCAGCTGGGCCCCCCGGAGGGAAGAGACCCAGTACTTC.

The V gene is TRBV4-1, the J gene TRBJ1-2; tentatively, D is TRBD1 (6 bases). The V gene's germline CDR1 is MGHRA and CDR2 YSYEKL. This CDR3 is 17 amino acids long. The V end was cut by 0 bases, the J end by 3 bases, with 17 bases between. CDR3: CASSQDQIQGGDYGYTF. The CDR3 coding sequence is TGCGCCAGCAGCCAAGATCAGATACAGGGCGGTGACTATGGCTACACCTTC.

In DNA, the CDR3 is TGCAGCGTTGAAGAACAAGGTGGCACTGAAGCTTTCTTT. It yields the protein CSVEEQGGTEAFF. J is TRBJ1-1 and V is TRBV29-1; D is undetermined. The germline CDR1 and CDR2 sequences are SQVTM and ANQGSEA. Deletions cut 0 bases from V and 4 bases from J, with 9 bases between. This CDR3 is built from 13 residues.

This chain joins TRBV5-1 and TRBJ2-2; 8 bases are shared with TRBD1. Germline V CDR1 and CDR2: SGHRS, YFSETQ. With V trimmed by 0 bases and J by 3 bases, 7 bases remained unmatched. The CDR3 is 17 residues long. Here the CDR3 reads CASSLAGTGLYTGELFF. DNA for the CDR3: TGCGCCAGCAGCTTGGCGGGGACAGGATTATACACCGGGGAGCTGTTTTTT.

V usage is TRBV5-1 and J usage is TRBJ2-7; 7 bases map to TRBD1. The ends lost 5 bases at V and 9 bases at J; junction bases unmatched: 17. This CDR3 region has 15 residues. Germline-derived CDR1 and CDR2 are SGHRS and YFSETQ. The CDR3 protein is CASSPDRTDFLRQYF. The CDR3 coding sequence is TGCGCCAGCAGTCCGGACAGGACTGATTTCTTAAGGCAGTACTTC.

The J gene is TRBJ2-3, the V gene TRBV5-4, with 9 nucleotides matching TRBD1. V trimming: 3 bases; J trimming: 3 bases; junction bases outside the gene matches: 8. The CDR3 has 16 amino acids. Germline assignment: CDR1 SGHNT and CDR2 YYREEE (reference sequence). This chain's CDR3 is CASSWGTGLRTDTQYF. The CDR3 DNA reads TGTGCCAGCAGCTGGGGGACAGGGCTGAGAACAGATACGCAGTATTTT.

The chain carries TRBV5-1 and TRBJ2-7; either TRBD1 or TRBD2 may fit D (6 bases each). CDR3 length: 14 amino acids. V dropped 5 bases and J dropped 7 bases, with 19 bases sitting between them. Germline CDR1 SGHRS, CDR2 YFSETQ. Written as DNA, the CDR3 is TGCGCCAGCAGTTCACGGGGGCCCGCGGGAGAGCAGTACTTC. This gives the protein CASSSRGPAGEQYF.

The DNA of the CDR3 is TGTGCCAGCTCACTAGACAGGGTTAGCTACGAGCAGTACTTC. It is translated as CASSLDRVSYEQYF. The rearrangement links TRBV18 to TRBJ2-7; 7 positions agree with TRBD1. The V segment lost 4 bases and the J segment 3 bases; nucleotides outside the gene matches: 6. CDR3 length equals 14 residues. Germline V lookup: CDR1 KGHSH, CDR2 LQKENI.

The rearrangement uses TRBV19 and TRBJ1-5; D not resolved. The ends were cut back, 7 bases at V and 0 bases at J, with 10 bases in the middle. The CDR3 sequence is 14 residues long. Germline-derived CDR1 and CDR2 are LNHDA and SQIVND (reference sequence). In nucleotides, the CDR3 is TGTGCCAGTATCTCCCCTGGTAGCAATCAGCCCCAGCATTTT. The encoded protein is CASISPGSNQPQHF.

This clone came up once. The V and J genes are TRBV27 and TRBJ1-2, with D unresolved. Germline V CDR1 and CDR2: MNHEY, SMNVEV (reference sequence). V dropped 2 bases and J dropped 8 bases, with 15 bases sitting between them. The CDR3 length is 14 residues. This CDR3 is CASSLGKGFWGYTF. The DNA of the CDR3 is TGTGCCAGCAGTTTAGGCAAGGGTTTCTGGGGCTACACCTTC.

This chain links TRBV7-7 with TRBJ2-3; maybe TRBD2 (6 bases). The germline CDR1 and CDR2 sequences are SSHAT and FNYEAQ (reference sequence). The CDR3 length is 15 residues. The V end lost 0 bases, the J end lost 3 bases, and 10 bases lay between the germline ends. CDR3 bases: TGTGCCAGCAGCTTAGCGGGGGGATCTACAGATACGCAGTATTTT. Translation: CASSLAGGSTDTQYF.